Presented here are 21 T cell receptor beta chains from one specimen sequenced in a study of vaccination effects on CD4 cells after COVID-19. For these TCRs, the target antigens are not known. Assay used: immunoSEQ multiplex PCR; TCRdb lists only in-frame clones, some missing. The table shows about 28,000 clones, with 75% to 85% occurring only once. Sequencing in the ViraFEST assay came after antigen-specific CD4+ T cells had been expanded with viral peptide pools, which were used to stimulate PBMC. Subsequent to a culture period of about ten days, CD4+ T cells were isolated. No vaccinee had earlier SARS-CoV-2 infection, and nucleocapsid antibodies were negative. The specimen comprised CD4+ T cells from PBMCs cultured with SARS-CoV-2 spike peptides, sampled before COVID-19 vaccination. The source is a human donor who received a COVID-19 vaccine.

This clone was detected a few times. This chain joins TRBV28 and TRBJ1-3; no definite D call. Germline V gene lookup returns CDR1 MDHEN and CDR2 SYDVKM. V lost 6 bases and J 1 base, leaving 13 bases between the germline ends. The length of the CDR3 is 15 residues. The CDR3, as DNA: TGTGCCAGCAGCCCCGGCTCGGGATCTGGAAACACCATATATTTT. Translation gives CASSPGSGSGNTIYF.

A single count supports this clone. The V gene is TRBV24-1, the J gene TRBJ2-1; 7 bases are a match to TRBD2. Germline V gene data show CDR1 as KGHDR and CDR2 as SFDVKD. This CDR3 is built from 14 residues. V was clipped by 10 bases and J by 5 bases; unmatched bases: 10. The CDR3 protein is CATGTGGDHNEQFF. CDR3 coding DNA: TGTGCCACTGGAACGGGAGGCGATCACAATGAGCAGTTCTTC.

In its sample, this clone was seen a few times. The chain couples TRBV5-5 to TRBJ1-4; tentatively, D is TRBD1 (5 bases). Trimming took 4 bases from V and 0 from J, leaving 10 bases between them. CDR1 SGHKS and CDR2 YYEKEE come from the germline V gene (reference sequence). The CDR3 runs to 15 residues. This CDR3 reads CASSLGLATNEKLFF. In DNA form, the CDR3 reads TGTGCCAGCAGCCTGGGACTCGCAACTAATGAAAAACTGTTTTTT.

This clone is a singleton in its sample. The rearrangement uses TRBV7-9 and TRBJ1-1; the D is unclear. V lost 3 bases and J lost 7, with 6 bases in between. The CDR3 is 11 residues long. The V gene's germline CDR1 is SEHNR and CDR2 FQNEAQ (reference sequence). The CDR3 nucleotides are TGTGCCAGCAGCTTGGTGTTTGAAGCTTTCTTT. Protein product: CASSLVFEAFF.

The chain has TRBV6-5 and TRBJ2-5, with unresolved D. The CDR3 length is 14 residues. V was clipped by 0 bases and J by 5 bases, with 10 bases between them. CDR1 and CDR2 from the germline V gene are MNHEY and SVGAGI. The CDR3 DNA sequence: TGTGCCAGCAGTTACTCGGGCTCCTGGGAGACCCAGTACTTC. Translating gives CASSYSGSWETQYF.

The genes are TRBV5-1 and TRBJ1-1; D is undetermined. The CDR3 extends over 14 amino acids. Trimming took off 1 base at V and 2 bases at J, with 9 bases between the two ends. The V gene's germline CDR1 is SGHRS and CDR2 YFSETQ. The CDR3 loop reads CASSLLQINTEAFF. DNA of the CDR3: TGCGCCAGCAGCTTGTTGCAGATAAACACTGAAGCTTTCTTT.

The chain recombines TRBV7-3 with TRBJ2-2, with 8 bases identical to TRBD1. The length of the CDR3 is 17 residues. V dropped 6 bases and J dropped 3; count of bases not matched to a gene: 12. Germline V gene lookup returns CDR1 SGHTA and CDR2 FQGTGA. The DNA of the CDR3 is TGTGCCAGCAGTTTCAGGGGGCCCATCCTAGACACCGGGGAGCTGTTTTTT. It encodes CASSFRGPILDTGELFF.

CDR3 residues: CASSLQGLNTEAFF. The CDR3 coding sequence is TGTGCCAGCAGCTTACAGGGTCTGAACACTGAAGCTTTCTTT. This sequence joins TRBV7-2 and TRBJ1-1, with a weak D call TRBD1 (5 bases). CDR3 size: 14 residues. The germline CDR1 and CDR2 sequences are SGHTA and FQGNSA. The germline V and J ends were trimmed by 2 bases and 0 bases, with 7 bases remaining between them.

This clone was detected only a few times. The J gene is TRBJ1-2, the V gene TRBV5-4, with 9 nucleotides matching TRBD1. The CDR3 has 13 residues. Trimming at V came to 4 bases and at J to 7 bases, leaving 5 bases not matched to a gene. The germline V gene encodes CDR1 SGHNT and CDR2 YYREEE (reference sequence). The CDR3 region has the DNA TGTGCCAGCAGCAAGGACAGGGGCGGTGGCTACACCTTC. Its translation is CASSKDRGGGYTF.

This clone was seen only a few times. V and J are TRBV30 and TRBJ2-2, with D possibly TRBD1 on 6 matching bases. The V and J ends lost 2 bases and 3 bases respectively, with 13 bases between them. The CDR3 totals 15 residues. Germline V gives CDR1 GTSNPN, CDR2 SVGIG (reference sequence). The CDR3 sequence: CAWSTGFRDTGELFF. The DNA of the CDR3 is TGTGCCTGGAGTACAGGGTTCCGGGACACCGGGGAGCTGTTTTTT. Full variable domain (outside the CDR3, taken from reference TRBV30 and TRBJ2-2): SQTIHQWPATLVQPVGSPLSLECTVEGTSNPNLYWYRQAAGRGLQLLFYSVGIGQISSEVPQNLSASRPQDRQFILSSKKLLLSDSGFYLCAWSTGFRDTGELFFGEGSRLTVL.

V gene TRBV6-8 combines with J gene TRBJ1-6, with D uncertain. V lost 10 bases to trimming and J lost 7 bases, with 11 bases between them. CDR3 length equals 12 residues. The germline gives CDR1 MNHGY, CDR2 SAAAGT. CDR3 DNA sequence: TGTGCCACCCCGGCGGCGAATTCACCCCTCCACTTT. Translation gives CATPAANSPLHF.

The rearrangement uses TRBV5-6 and TRBJ1-5; TRBD1 is a possible D gene (5 bases). Trimming took 2 bases from V and 7 from J, leaving 22 bases between them. The CDR3 has 17 amino acids. Per the germline V gene, CDR1 is SGHDT and CDR2 is YYEEEE. The CDR3 loop is CASSLGQGAWSRQPQHF. In DNA, the CDR3 is TGTGCCAGCAGCTTAGGTCAGGGAGCGTGGAGTAGACAGCCCCAGCATTTT.

This rearrangement joins TRBV5-1 to TRBJ1-4; 8 bases fit TRBD1. J lost 8 bases, V lost 4 bases, and 13 bases had no gene match. Looked up from germline, CDR1 is SGHRS and CDR2 is YFSETQ. This CDR3 is 16 amino acids long. The CDR3 DNA follows: TGCGCCAGCAGCCAGGCCCCAGGGGGCGGAGGCGAAAAACTGTTTTTT. Translation: CASSQAPGGGGEKLFF.

This clone showed up just a few times. The chain carries TRBV7-2 and TRBJ2-2; D unresolved. The CDR3 length is 14 residues. The V end was cut by 0 bases, the J end by 4 bases, with 6 bases between. Germline assignment: CDR1 SGHTA and CDR2 FQGNSA. The CDR3: CASSLAWGTGELFF. The CDR3 coding sequence is TGTGCCAGCAGCTTAGCTTGGGGCACCGGGGAGCTGTTTTTT.

The chain has TRBV12-3 or TRBV12-4 and TRBJ1-2; possible D gene TRBD1, 5 bases. V was shortened by 6 bases and J by 8 bases, with 13 bases between the two germline ends. CDR3 length equals 12 residues. The CDR3 DNA reads as TGTGCCAGCAGCCCGCTACAGGCCGGCTACACCTTC. It specifies CASSPLQAGYTF.

This rearrangement joins TRBV12-3 or TRBV12-4 to TRBJ1-2, with D unresolved. The V end lost 2 bases, the J end lost 8 bases, and 9 bases lay between the germline ends. The CDR3 has 12 amino acids. The CDR3 sequence: CASSLMAGGYTF. The CDR3 nucleotides are TGTGCCAGCAGTTTAATGGCAGGCGGCTACACCTTC.

CDR3 loop: CASSLEGSLSTDTQYF. CDR3 bases: TGTGCCAGCAGCTTGGAGGGCTCCCTCAGCACAGATACGCAGTATTTT. The chain combines TRBV5-4 with TRBJ2-3; D is ambiguous. V lost 0 bases and J 0 bases, leaving 11 bases between the germline ends. The germline V gene has CDR1 SGHNT and CDR2 YYREEE (reference sequence). The CDR3 contains 16 residues.

The V gene is TRBV4-3, the J gene TRBJ1-3; D possibly corresponds to TRBD1 (6 bases). CDR3 size: 16 residues. Germline CDR1 LGHNA, CDR2 YSLEER. Trimming pared 4 bases from V and 4 bases from J, leaving 17 bases between. The CDR3 here is CASSLLRGHGGNTIYF. In DNA form, the CDR3 reads TGCGCCAGCAGCCTCCTCAGGGGCCACGGGGGAAACACCATATATTTT.

The V and J genes are TRBV6-4 and TRBJ2-1; 8 bases are a match to TRBD2. V was clipped by 5 bases and J by 9 bases; unmatched bases: 9. Germline-derived CDR1 and CDR2 are MRHNA and SNTAGT. The length of the CDR3 is 14 residues. The CDR3 sequence: CASSSSGKGGEQFF. CDR3 coding DNA: TGTGCCAGCAGTAGTAGCGGGAAAGGTGGTGAGCAGTTCTTC.

The CDR3 DNA follows: TGTGCCAGCAGCTTAGGGCGGGGGTCGGACACTGAAGCTTTCTTT. Residues: CASSLGRGSDTEAFF. V gene TRBV7-9 combines with J gene TRBJ1-1; D might be TRBD1 (5 bases). Per germline, CDR1 SEHNR and CDR2 FQNEAQ (reference sequence). CDR3 length: 15 residues. The V gene lost 1 base and the J gene lost 3 bases, with 12 bases spanning the gap.

The chain employs TRBV7-9 and TRBJ2-7; D is unclear. CDR3 length: 14 residues. Deletions cut 2 bases from V and 6 bases from J, with 14 bases between. The germline V gene has CDR1 SEHNR and CDR2 FQNEAQ (reference sequence). CDR3 bases: TGTGCCAGCAGCTTATCTTCCCCCACTTCCGAGCAGTACTTC. Translated: CASSLSSPTSEQYF. The whole variable domain, remainder taken from reference TRBV7-9 and TRBJ2-7, is DTGVSQNPRHKITKRGQNVTFRCDPISEHNRLYWYRQTLGQGPEFLTYFQNEAQLEKSRLLSDRFSAERPKGSFSTLEIQRTEQGDSAMYLCASSLSSPTSEQYFGPGTRLTVT.